This TCR beta chain was sequenced in a study of blood T cell repertoires in COVID-19. Germline CDR1 reads SEHNR; CDR2 reads FQNEAQ (reference sequence). V gave up 5 bases and J gave up 3 bases, with 11 bases separating them. CDR3 size: 13 residues. This table comes from immunoSEQ multiplex PCR, and its TCRdb copy is limited to in-frame clones, with some not included. The sample has over 40,000 clones, roughly 80% seen once; the top ten hold over 7%. This chain joins TRBV7-9 and TRBJ2-7, with D uncertain. Sequencing was done on a sample of peripheral blood. The TCR originated in a man in his fifties or sixties with active COVID-19. The CDR3 nucleotides are TGTGCCAGCAGCCCCCCCCCTCGCTACGAGCAGTACTTC. Translating it yields CASSPPPRYEQYF.